Below are 17 T cell receptor beta chains sequenced from a single sample in a study of spatial heterogeneity in lung cancer. TCRdb reanalysed the 5' RACE reads using MiXCR and keeps one entry per CDR3 protein. The profile covers some 78,000 distinct CDR3 sequences, with about 8% appearing a single time and approximately 6.3% taken by the ten largest. Documented time point: sample taken at primary tumor resection. Sequencing was performed on PBMCs, taken at surgery. The receptors were gathered from a male donor with early-stage non-small cell lung cancer.

This clonotype was observed at least ten times. This sequence joins TRBV29-1 and TRBJ2-7, with 7 nucleotides matching TRBD1. The CDR3 is made up of 13 amino acids. Trimming cost V 6 bases and J 3 bases; bases outside gene matches: 8. The germline V gene encodes CDR1 SQVTM and CDR2 ANQGSEA. The CDR3 is CSVTGTASYEQYF. The CDR3 coding sequence is TGCAGCGTGACCGGGACAGCCAGCTACGAGCAGTACTTC.

The table lists this clonotype with many counts. This chain uses TRBV4-3 with TRBJ2-7; 7 bases map to TRBD1. V gave up 0 bases and J gave up 4 bases; unmatched junction bases: 3. The germline CDR1 and CDR2 sequences are LGHNA and YSLEER. This CDR3 contains 14 residues. CDR3 DNA: TGCGCCAGCAGCCAAGAACAGGGGCAGTACGAGCAGTACTTC. Translated: CASSQEQGQYEQYF.

Only a few counts were recorded for this clonotype. CDR3 region: CASSYSRPEHYGYTF. CDR3 coding DNA: TGTGCCAGCAGTTACTCGCGCCCGGAACACTATGGCTACACCTTC. The chain joins TRBV6-5 to TRBJ1-2; D remains ambiguous. V lost 0 bases, J lost 3 bases, and 11 bases lay in between. The CDR3 length is 15 residues. Germline V gene data show CDR1 as MNHEY and CDR2 as SVGAGI.

This clonotype was found a few times. This rearrangement joins TRBV7-2 to TRBJ2-7; D gene ambiguous. The CDR3 extends over 12 amino acids. Germline CDR1 is SGHTA and CDR2 is FQGNSA. V lost 5 bases and J lost 9, with 14 bases in between. Written as DNA, the CDR3 is TGTGCCAGCAGCCCGATCCGGATGAGGCAGTACTTC. Residues: CASSPIRMRQYF.

This clonotype was recorded many times. This chain connects TRBV7-2 to TRBJ2-5; 10 nucleotides match TRBD2. CDR3 size: 17 residues. The V and J ends lost 0 bases and 1 base, in that order; junction bases with no gene match: 5. Germline values: CDR1 SGHTA, CDR2 FQGNSA. The CDR3 spells CASSLALAGAIQETQYF. CDR3 nucleotide sequence: TGTGCCAGCAGCTTAGCGCTAGCGGGAGCCATCCAAGAGACCCAGTACTTC.

The chain has TRBV29-1 and TRBJ1-6, with unresolved D. Trimming shortened V by 4 bases and J by 7 bases, and 8 bases separated the two germline ends. This CDR3 comprises 12 residues. Per germline, CDR1 SQVTM and CDR2 ANQGSEA. CDR3 protein: CSVGDLNSPLHF. The CDR3 coding sequence is TGCAGCGTTGGTGACTTGAATTCACCCCTCCACTTT.

The rearrangement links TRBV2 to TRBJ1-2; D is possibly TRBD1 (6 bases). Germline V gives CDR1 SNHLY, CDR2 FYNNEI. The CDR3 covers 13 residues. V lost 5 bases and J 8 bases, leaving 15 bases between the germline ends. The CDR3 is CASSPNTGFGYTF. DNA for the CDR3: TGTGCCAGCAGTCCTAACACAGGGTTCGGCTACACCTTC.

A few counts support this clonotype. The CDR3 reads CASSPRRPGAGANVLTF. The CDR3 bases are TGTGCCAGCAGCCCCCGCCGGCCAGGGGCTGGGGCCAACGTCCTGACTTTC. This chain connects TRBV7-2 to TRBJ2-6, with D perhaps matching TRBD1 (6 bases). The V gene lost 5 bases and the J gene lost 2 bases, with 16 bases spanning the gap. This CDR3 comprises 17 residues. Per germline, CDR1 SGHTA and CDR2 FQGNSA.

The V and J genes are TRBV30 and TRBJ2-3, with D perhaps assigned TRBD1 or TRBD2 (6 bases each). This CDR3 comprises 15 residues. The germline CDR1 and CDR2 sequences are GTSNPN and SVGIG (reference sequence). The V gene lost 0 bases and the J gene lost 1 base, with 11 bases spanning the gap. CDR3 DNA sequence: TGTGCCTGGAGTGTAGGGGGGATACGCACAGATACGCAGTATTTT. Translating gives CAWSVGGIRTDTQYF.

The CDR3 bases are TGTGCTAGTGGCCCAGACTTCCGCTCTGGGGCCAACGTCCTGACTTTC. Translation: CASGPDFRSGANVLTF. V and J are TRBV12-5 and TRBJ2-6; D unclear. Germline CDR1 is LGHNT and CDR2 is FRNRAP. Deletions cut 6 bases from V and 0 bases from J, with 12 bases between. The CDR3 extends over 16 amino acids.

Only a few counts were recorded for this clonotype. V is TRBV20-1 and J is TRBJ2-1, with 8 positions matching TRBD2. Germline V gene sequence: CDR1 DFQATT, CDR2 SNEGSKA (reference sequence). The junction had 3 bases not matched to a gene; V was cut back by 2 bases and J by 3 bases. The CDR3 consists of 14 residues. CDR3 loop: CSARRLAGYNEQFF. Here the CDR3 DNA reads TGCAGTGCTAGACGCCTAGCGGGCTACAATGAGCAGTTCTTC.

The chain carries TRBV5-4 and TRBJ2-3, with 9 bases that match TRBD1. Germline V gene sequence: CDR1 SGHNT, CDR2 YYREEE (reference sequence). The CDR3 runs to 15 residues. With V trimmed by 3 bases and J by 3 bases, 5 bases remained unmatched. The CDR3 spells CASSSRDRATDTQYF. The CDR3 DNA sequence: TGTGCCAGCAGCTCACGGGACAGGGCTACAGATACGCAGTATTTT.

The sample holds a few counts of this clonotype. This rearrangement joins TRBV7-9 to TRBJ2-3; the match to TRBD2 covers 7 bases. Germline CDR1 and CDR2: SEHNR and FQNEAQ (reference sequence). The CDR3 has 15 residues. V dropped 4 bases and J dropped 4; count of bases not matched to a gene: 8. The CDR3: CASSSGTTLPDTQYF. The CDR3 region has the DNA TGTGCCAGCAGCTCCGGGACTACCCTCCCAGATACGCAGTATTTT. The full variable domain, completed using reference TRBV7-9 and TRBJ2-3, is DTGVSQNPRHKITKRGQNVTFRCDPISEHNRLYWYRQTLGQGPEFLTYFQNEAQLEKSRLLSDRFSAERPKGSFSTLEIQRTEQGDSAMYLCASSSGTTLPDTQYFGPGTRLTVL.

The J gene is TRBJ1-4, the V gene TRBV20-1; 7 nucleotides align to TRBD1. V shed 0 bases, J shed 4 bases, and the junction held 5 bases outside the gene matches. This CDR3 is 15 amino acids long. Germline V gene lookup returns CDR1 DFQATT and CDR2 SNEGSKA (reference sequence). The DNA for the CDR3 is TGCAGTGCTAGAGATGGTGGGACAGTTAATGAAAAACTGTTTTTT. Translating it yields CSARDGGTVNEKLFF.

This clonotype appeared many times. This chain uses TRBV7-9 with TRBJ2-7; 9 bases line up with TRBD2. The CDR3 is made up of 16 amino acids. Per the germline V gene, CDR1 is SEHNR and CDR2 is FQNEAQ (reference sequence). With 0 bases clipped from V and 5 bases from J, the junction kept 8 bases outside the gene matches. The CDR3 DNA is TGTGCCAGCAGCTTAGCGAAAGGTTCTAGCGGGGACGAGCAGTACTTC. It translates to CASSLAKGSSGDEQYF.

This clonotype was detected ten times or more. The chain recombines TRBV12-3 or TRBV12-4 with TRBJ2-5; D not resolved. Trimming stripped 3 bases from V and 2 bases from J, with 10 bases between. The CDR3 runs to 14 residues. CDR3 loop: CASSLSGVQETQYF. The CDR3 coding sequence is TGTGCCAGCAGTTTGAGTGGAGTTCAAGAGACCCAGTACTTC.

Points on this clonotype: With a much larger clone just one base away, this may be a read error. The chain carries TRBV4-3 and TRBJ1-2; TRBD1 matches at 7 bases. This CDR3 contains 17 residues. Germline V gene sequence: CDR1 LGHNA, CDR2 YSLEER. Here the CDR3 DNA reads TGCGCCAGCAACCAAGCCCAGACAGGGACCCTTGGTTATGGCTACACCTTC. Translation: CASNQAQTGTLGYGYTF.